These 14 T cell receptor beta chains were all obtained from the same sample, sequenced in a study of low-dose radiotherapy and immunotherapy resistance in tumors. Time point of the sample: before trial treatment. Gene-specific TRAV and TRBV primers were used for first-strand cDNA, covering alpha and beta chains. TCR amplification involved 20 to 25 PCR cycles with a constant-region primer and V-primer adapter. TCRdb passed the reads through MiXCR, listing each CDR3 protein once. In the table there are 80,000 to 95,000 distinct CDR3 sequences, more than 8.5% of which are singletons. The sequences come from PBMCs, collected before treatment. Receptors were obtained from a male donor with prostate cancer.

About this clonotype: The likely explanation is a read error, given a far larger clone one base away. V and J are TRBV24-1 and TRBJ2-1; maybe TRBD1 (6 bases). CDR3 length: 16 residues. V dropped 5 bases and J dropped 10 bases, with 23 bases sitting between them. Germline V gene sequence: CDR1 KGHDR, CDR2 SFDVKD. CDR3 sequence reads: CATSGAQAGDSYEQFF. CDR3 DNA: TGTGCCACCAGTGGAGCCCAGGCAGGGGATTCCTACGAGCAGTTCTTC.

This clonotype was seen ten or more times. The CDR3 nucleotides are TGTGCCAGCAGTGACCCCCCGGGTCTAGCGGATTCGCTCTACAATGAGCAGTTCTTC. This codes for CASSDPPGLADSLYNEQFF. The rearrangement links TRBV6-1 to TRBJ2-1; 7 nucleotides match TRBD2. From germline, CDR1 is MNHNS and CDR2 SASEGT. This CDR3 comprises 19 residues. The ends lost 3 bases at V and 3 bases at J; junction bases unmatched: 17.

There are many counts of this clonotype. The V gene is TRBV5-4, the J gene TRBJ2-3; 10 bases are shared with TRBD2. Unmatched junction bases numbered 8, after V lost 4 bases and J lost 3 bases. The CDR3 sequence is 16 residues long. Germline V lookup: CDR1 SGHNT, CDR2 YYREEE (reference sequence). Here the CDR3 reads CASSPRTSGATDTQYF. DNA of the CDR3: TGTGCCAGCAGCCCACGGACTAGCGGAGCGACAGATACGCAGTATTTT.

This clonotype was seen at least ten times. The V and J genes are TRBV10-3 and TRBJ2-5; 8 positions match TRBD1. Germline lookup yields CDR1 ENHRY and CDR2 SYGVKD. This CDR3 region has 14 residues. V trimming: 2 bases; J trimming: 6 bases; junction bases outside the gene matches: 5. CDR3 sequence: CAISEGQGLQTQYF. CDR3 sequence (DNA): TGTGCCATCAGTGAGGGACAGGGCTTGCAGACCCAGTACTTC.

This clonotype was recorded at least ten times. The V and J genes are TRBV5-1 and TRBJ2-3; D may be TRBD1 (5 bases). CDR1 and CDR2 from the germline V gene are SGHRS and YFSETQ. The CDR3 has 15 residues. V dropped 4 bases and J dropped 0 bases, with 12 bases sitting between them. In nucleotides, the CDR3 is TGCGCCAGCAGCATCGGACGACAGAGCACAGATACGCAGTATTTT. Protein: CASSIGRQSTDTQYF.

The table lists this clonotype with many counts. Here the CDR3 DNA reads TGCAGCGTTGCGGTTGGCGGGAGGTACACCGGGGAGCTGTTTTTT. It is translated as CSVAVGGRYTGELFF. The chain links TRBV29-1 to TRBJ2-2; 8 nucleotides agree with TRBD2. CDR1 is SQVTM and CDR2 is ANQGSEA in the germline V gene. Trimming took 4 bases from V and 3 from J; bases not matched to a gene: 7. The CDR3 is 15 residues long.

The sample holds many counts of this clonotype. The chain joins TRBV29-1 to TRBJ2-7, with TRBD2 matching 9 bases. Germline CDR1 reads SQVTM; CDR2 reads ANQGSEA. With 3 bases clipped from V and 7 bases from J, the junction kept 7 bases outside the gene matches. The CDR3 runs 13 residues. For the CDR3, the DNA is TGCAGCGTTGAGGTGACTAGCGGAACAGAGCAGTACTTC. Translation gives CSVEVTSGTEQYF.

This clonotype was recorded many times. V usage is TRBV7-2 and J usage is TRBJ2-5, with a possible D match to TRBD1 (6 bases). The germline V gene encodes CDR1 SGHTA and CDR2 FQGNSA. Trimming removed 5 bases from V and 2 bases from J, with 12 bases in between. This CDR3 spans 14 amino acids. CDR3 sequence reads: CASSPGAGQETQYF. In DNA form, the CDR3 reads TGTGCCAGCAGCCCAGGGGCAGGGCAAGAGACCCAGTACTTC.

There are many counts of this clonotype. The rearrangement links TRBV7-2 to TRBJ1-1, with D uncertain. V dropped 1 base and J dropped 5 bases, with 14 bases sitting between them. The V gene's germline CDR1 is SGHTA and CDR2 FQGNSA. The CDR3 spans 15 residues. The CDR3 sequence is CASSLGANPGTEAFF. The CDR3 DNA reads TGTGCCAGCAGCTTAGGGGCGAACCCGGGGACTGAAGCTTTCTTT.

This clonotype has at least ten counts. The J gene is TRBJ2-1, the V gene TRBV4-2; D may be TRBD2 (6 bases). Germline lookup yields CDR1 LGHNA and CDR2 YNFKEQ. This CDR3 has 15 amino acids. V lost 0 bases and J 6 bases, leaving 12 bases between the germline ends. The CDR3 here is CASSQDFTSINEQFF. The CDR3 region has the DNA TGTGCCAGCAGCCAAGACTTCACTAGCATCAATGAGCAGTTCTTC.

This clonotype was picked up many times. The chain joins TRBV19 to TRBJ2-2; D uncertain. Germline CDR1 and CDR2: LNHDA and SQIVND (reference sequence). The CDR3 is 15 amino acids. V lost 7 bases and J lost 6, with 18 bases in between. CDR3 residues: CASNFGVRSAGELFF. CDR3 coding DNA: TGTGCCAGTAACTTTGGGGTAAGGTCGGCCGGGGAGCTGTTTTTT.

This clonotype was seen repeatedly, ten times or more. J is TRBJ2-1 and V is TRBV7-2; 9 positions match TRBD1. The CDR3 is made up of 14 amino acids. V was clipped by 4 bases and J by 4 bases; unmatched bases: 2. Germline CDR1 and CDR2: SGHTA and FQGNSA. CDR3 sequence: CASSWGQGYNEQFF. The CDR3 DNA sequence: TGTGCCAGCAGCTGGGGACAGGGATACAATGAGCAGTTCTTC.

This clonotype was observed many times. V and J are TRBV7-2 and TRBJ2-2; D unclear. This CDR3 region has 15 residues. Deletions cut 1 base from V and 7 bases from J, with 13 bases between. Germline V gene sequence: CDR1 SGHTA, CDR2 FQGNSA. DNA of the CDR3: TGTGCCAGCAGCTTAGTTGGGCGCTGGGGCGGGGAGCTGTTTTTT. It specifies CASSLVGRWGGELFF.

A remark on this clonotype: With a far larger clone one base away, a read error is the likely cause. The V gene is TRBV6-5, the J gene TRBJ2-3, with TRBD2 as a possible D gene (6 bases). This CDR3 contains 16 residues. CDR1 is MNHEY, CDR2 SVGAGI, per germline. CDR3 sequence reads: CARSGGTGALGDTQYF. The CDR3 nucleotides read TGTGCCCGCAGTGGGGGAACGGGAGCTCTTGGAGATACGCAGTATTTT.